Listed here are 28 T cell receptor beta chains from one sample, sequenced in a study of T cell changes during pregnancy in multiple sclerosis. Profiled with immunoSEQ multiplex PCR; TCRdb holds only in-frame clones, not every one. Of 50,000 to 60,000 clones detected, 89% appear once; the ten largest clones hold roughly 1.8%. The sequencing used peripheral blood, collected after pregnancy. Receptors were obtained from a female donor with multiple sclerosis, enrolled in a pregnancy study.

This chain uses TRBV9 with TRBJ2-7, with 7 bases matching TRBD1. Germline values: CDR1 SGDLS, CDR2 YYNGEE. V dropped 4 bases and J dropped 3; count of bases not matched to a gene: 7. The CDR3 covers 14 residues. CDR3 sequence reads: CASSPEGQDYEQYF. CDR3 DNA sequence: TGTGCCAGCAGCCCCGAAGGACAGGACTACGAGCAGTACTTC.

The rearrangement uses TRBV9 and TRBJ2-1, with D possibly matching TRBD2 (5 bases). With 0 bases removed from V and 3 bases from J, the gap between germline ends came to 10 bases. The V gene's germline CDR1 is SGDLS and CDR2 YYNGEE. The CDR3 sequence is 15 residues long. The CDR3 loop reads CASSVAQDFYNEQFF. DNA for the CDR3: TGTGCCAGCAGCGTAGCCCAGGACTTCTACAATGAGCAGTTCTTC.

The chain combines TRBV4-3 with TRBJ2-7; 9 bases line up with TRBD2. This CDR3 contains 16 residues. The germline V gene encodes CDR1 LGHNA and CDR2 YSLEER. Trimming cost V 1 base and J 1 base; bases outside gene matches: 5. In DNA, the CDR3 is TGCGCCAGCAGCCAAGTCGGCGGGGGGGGGTCCTACGAGCAGTACTTC. Its protein is CASSQVGGGGSYEQYF.

The CDR3 loop reads CASSPTGSGNTIYF. The CDR3 nucleotides are TGTGCCAGCAGCCCGACAGGGTCTGGAAACACCATATATTTT. This chain joins TRBV7-9 and TRBJ1-3; the match to TRBD1 covers 7 bases. The CDR3 is 14 amino acids. V trimming: 5 bases; J trimming: 1 base; junction bases outside the gene matches: 2. Germline CDR1 and CDR2: SEHNR and FQNEAQ (reference sequence).

V usage is TRBV5-1 and J usage is TRBJ2-5; 10 bases agree with TRBD1. Germline CDR1 SGHRS, CDR2 YFSETQ. This CDR3 region has 15 residues. The V segment lost 3 bases and the J segment 5 bases; nucleotides outside the gene matches: 7. The CDR3 sequence is CASSSSGQGWETQYF. CDR3 nucleotide sequence: TGCGCCAGCAGCTCCTCGGGACAGGGGTGGGAGACCCAGTACTTC. The variable domain in full, with the rest retrieved from reference TRBV5-1 and TRBJ2-5, is KAGVTQTPRYLIKTRGQQVTLSCSPISGHRSVSWYQQTPGQGLQFLFEYFSETQRNKGNFPGRFSGRQFSNSRSEMNVSTLELGDSALYLCASSSSGQGWETQYFGPGTRLLVL.

For the CDR3, the DNA is TGCGCCAGCAGCCTTTCCCCTACAGGATCTGATTCACCCCTCCACTTT. Protein: CASSLSPTGSDSPLHF. The chain couples TRBV5-1 to TRBJ1-6; maybe TRBD1 (5 bases). V was shortened by 4 bases and J by 8 bases, with 19 bases between the two germline ends. CDR1 SGHRS and CDR2 YFSETQ come from the germline V gene. CDR3 length: 16 residues.

CDR3: CASSFKVLAGGTIRETQYF. The DNA for the CDR3 is TGTGCCAGCAGCTTTAAAGTACTAGCGGGGGGGACCATTCGGGAGACCCAGTACTTC. The chain is built from TRBV5-4 and TRBJ2-5, with 13 bases identical to TRBD2. Germline V gene data show CDR1 as SGHNT and CDR2 as YYREEE (reference sequence). CDR3 length: 19 amino acids. V dropped 2 bases and J dropped 5; count of bases not matched to a gene: 15.

This sequence joins TRBV7-9 and TRBJ2-7; 8 bases match TRBD1. Looked up from germline, CDR1 is SEHNR and CDR2 is FQNEAQ (reference sequence). V gave up 5 bases and J gave up 3 bases; unmatched junction bases: 6. This CDR3 has 14 residues. CDR3 amino acids: CASSGQGSHYEQYF. CDR3 bases: TGTGCCAGCAGCGGACAGGGTTCCCACTACGAGCAGTACTTC.

This clone showed up just a few times. The chain links TRBV27 to TRBJ1-2; 7 positions match TRBD1. Germline CDR1 and CDR2: MNHEY and SMNVEV (reference sequence). V lost 2 bases to trimming and J lost 5 bases; unmatched junction nucleotides: 2. The CDR3 spans 13 residues. CDR3 protein: CASSLEQGYGYTF. The CDR3 bases are TGTGCCAGCAGTTTAGAACAGGGGTATGGCTACACCTTC.

The chain joins TRBV5-1 to TRBJ2-1, with TRBD2 matching over 9 bases. V lost 4 bases, J lost 4 bases, and 6 bases stayed unmatched. CDR1 is SGHRS, CDR2 YFSETQ, per germline. There are 15 residues in the CDR3. In DNA, the CDR3 is TGCGCCAGCAGCCCGGCTAGCGGGATATACAATGAGCAGTTCTTC. Its translation is CASSPASGIYNEQFF.

This sequence joins TRBV11-3 and TRBJ2-7; perhaps TRBD1 as D (6 bases). Trimming removed 3 bases at V and 3 bases at J, with 12 bases between. The V gene's germline CDR1 is SGHNT and CDR2 YENEEA. This CDR3 spans 14 amino acids. CDR3 amino acids: CASSFGGQGYEQYF. The CDR3 DNA is TGTGCCAGCAGCTTTGGGGGACAAGGCTACGAGCAGTACTTC.

The chain links TRBV5-1 to TRBJ2-5; 7 nucleotides agree with TRBD1. Per the germline V gene, CDR1 is SGHRS and CDR2 is YFSETQ. The CDR3 has 15 residues. After removal of 4 bases from V and 3 bases from J, the junction contained 9 bases not matched to a gene. The CDR3 here is CASSEQGSAEETQYF. As DNA, the CDR3 is TGCGCCAGCAGCGAACAGGGGTCGGCGGAAGAGACCCAGTACTTC. Supplemented by reference TRBV5-1 and TRBJ2-5, the full variable domain reads KAGVTQTPRYLIKTRGQQVTLSCSPISGHRSVSWYQQTPGQGLQFLFEYFSETQRNKGNFPGRFSGRQFSNSRSEMNVSTLELGDSALYLCASSEQGSAEETQYFGPGTRLLVL.

The chain uses TRBV30 and TRBJ1-2; tentatively, D is TRBD1 (6 bases). This CDR3 spans 12 amino acids. Trimming left V 5 bases short and J 4 bases short, with 11 bases between. Germline V CDR1 and CDR2: GTSNPN, SVGIG (reference sequence). CDR3 in DNA: TGTGCCTGGGTTACAGGGTCCTATGGCTACACCTTC. This gives the protein CAWVTGSYGYTF. Together with reference TRBV30 and TRBJ1-2, the CDR3 gives the full variable domain: SQTIHQWPATLVQPVGSPLSLECTVEGTSNPNLYWYRQAAGRGLQLLFYSVGIGQISSEVPQNLSASRPQDRQFILSSKKLLLSDSGFYLCAWVTGSYGYTFGSGTRLTVV.

This clone has more than one count but fewer than ten. The chain is built from TRBV2 and TRBJ2-2, with 7 nucleotides matching TRBD2. CDR1 and CDR2 from the germline V gene are SNHLY and FYNNEI. J lost 1 base, V lost 8 bases, and 7 bases had no gene match. The CDR3 has 15 residues. CDR3 in amino acids: CASREWGGNTGELFF. The CDR3 DNA follows: TGTGCCAGCCGGGAGTGGGGGGGGAACACCGGGGAGCTGTTTTTT.

V gene TRBV19 combines with J gene TRBJ1-1; weak D call: TRBD1 (5 bases). Between the trimmed V and J ends, which lost 3 bases and 4 bases, there was a span of 21 bases. There are 17 residues in the CDR3. Germline-derived CDR1 and CDR2 are LNHDA and SQIVND (reference sequence). The CDR3: CASSIFAGPASGTEAFF. The CDR3 DNA is TGTGCCAGTAGTATTTTCGCGGGACCGGCGTCTGGCACTGAAGCTTTCTTT.

This chain joins TRBV2 and TRBJ1-1; D is unclear. The germline V gene encodes CDR1 SNHLY and CDR2 FYNNEI. The germline V and J ends were trimmed by 7 bases and 8 bases, with 11 bases remaining between them. The CDR3 consists of 11 residues. The CDR3 nucleotides are TGTGCCAGCACGCAGGCGCCCGAAGCTTTCTTT. Translation: CASTQAPEAFF.

The rearrangement joins TRBV5-1 to TRBJ1-1; D is perhaps TRBD1 (5 bases). Per the germline V gene, CDR1 is SGHRS and CDR2 is YFSETQ. The CDR3 loop spans 13 amino acids. V lost 8 bases and J 2 bases, leaving 13 bases between the germline ends. The CDR3: CASGDGRNTEAFF. In nucleotides, the CDR3 is TGCGCCAGTGGGGACGGGAGAAACACTGAAGCTTTCTTT.

This chain joins TRBV5-6 and TRBJ2-1; D possibly corresponds to TRBD2 (6 bases). Trimming took 4 bases from V and 3 from J, leaving 17 bases between them. The germline V gene has CDR1 SGHDT and CDR2 YYEEEE. CDR3 length equals 16 residues. CDR3 residues: CASSKSSGLDYNEQFF. Here the CDR3 DNA reads TGTGCCAGCAGCAAATCCTCGGGACTGGACTACAATGAGCAGTTCTTC.

The chain is built from TRBV18 and TRBJ1-5; 8 nucleotides line up with TRBD1. Trimming cost V 6 bases and J 6 bases; bases outside gene matches: 7. Germline V gene sequence: CDR1 KGHSH, CDR2 LQKENI. The CDR3 is 14 residues long. CDR3 residues: CASSQGQGGQPQHF. The CDR3 bases are TGTGCCAGCTCGCAAGGACAGGGCGGTCAGCCCCAGCATTTT.

The CDR3, as DNA: TGTGCCAGCAGCGTACGGGGGGGCGGATATCCAAGCACAGATACGCAGTATTTT. Its protein is CASSVRGGGYPSTDTQYF. The chain has TRBV9 and TRBJ2-3; 8 bases agree with TRBD2. Trimming removed 1 base from V and 0 bases from J; junction bases left unmatched: 10. The length of the CDR3 is 18 residues. Germline V CDR1 and CDR2: SGDLS, YYNGEE.

V is TRBV28 and J is TRBJ2-3; D might be TRBD2 (6 bases). The CDR3 covers 15 residues. V dropped 11 bases and J dropped 1 base, with 19 bases sitting between them. The V gene's germline CDR1 is MDHEN and CDR2 SYDVKM. The CDR3 coding sequence is TGTGCCGGTCAATCGGGGAGGATTCGCACAGATACGCAGTATTTT. As protein: CAGQSGRIRTDTQYF.

The chain carries TRBV9 and TRBJ2-1; 10 positions match TRBD2. J lost 4 bases, V lost 0 bases, and 1 base had no gene match. This CDR3 has 15 amino acids. Germline V gives CDR1 SGDLS, CDR2 YYNGEE. CDR3 nucleotide sequence: TGTGCCAGCAGCGTAGGTAGCGGGGGGTACAATGAGCAGTTCTTC. Translated: CASSVGSGGYNEQFF.

The chain couples TRBV5-1 to TRBJ1-2, with 7 bases lining up with TRBD1. Looked up from germline, CDR1 is SGHRS and CDR2 is YFSETQ. This CDR3 comprises 13 residues. Trimming at V came to 0 bases and at J to 7 bases, leaving 3 bases not matched to a gene. CDR3 sequence (DNA): TGCGCCAGCAGCTTGGACAGGGGCAGTGGCTACACCTTC. As protein: CASSLDRGSGYTF.

The J gene is TRBJ2-3, the V gene TRBV19; the match to TRBD2 covers 8 bases. The CDR3 totals 15 residues. From germline, CDR1 is LNHDA and CDR2 SQIVND (reference sequence). V gave up 2 bases and J gave up 2 bases; unmatched junction bases: 3. CDR3 sequence: CASSITGGITDTQYF. The CDR3 coding sequence is TGTGCCAGTAGTATAACGGGGGGGATCACAGATACGCAGTATTTT.

The chain carries TRBV6-4 and TRBJ2-5; the match to TRBD2 covers 13 bases. The CDR3 contains 16 residues. Germline values: CDR1 MRHNA, CDR2 SNTAGT. The V segment lost 6 bases and the J segment 5 bases; nucleotides outside the gene matches: 9. The DNA for the CDR3 is TGTGCCAGCAGCTGGTCGGGACTAGCGGGGCAGGAGACCCAGTACTTC. Its translation is CASSWSGLAGQETQYF.

Details on this clone: Mismatch with germline at one junction end may stem from a read error. This rearrangement joins TRBV2 to TRBJ1-1, with D hard to call. Germline values: CDR1 SNHLY, CDR2 FYNNEI. The CDR3 sequence is 12 residues long. The CDR3 spells CASRGRGLGAFF. CDR3 nucleotide sequence: TGCGCCAGTAGAGGGCGGGGTTTAGGAGCTTTCTTT.

Written as DNA, the CDR3 is TGTGCCAGGAAGAAGGGAGGGTTGGGCAAAAACATTCAGTACTTC. Translated, it gives CARKKGGLGKNIQYF. V and J are TRBV9 and TRBJ2-4; TRBD2 agrees at 7 bases. V was pared by 8 bases and J by 3 bases, with 11 bases of the junction left unmatched. The length of the CDR3 is 15 residues. Germline values: CDR1 SGDLS, CDR2 YYNGEE.

In its sample, this clone was seen a few times. The chain recombines TRBV29-1 with TRBJ1-1, with D maybe TRBD1 (6 bases). The V gene lost 6 bases and the J gene lost 3 bases, with 11 bases spanning the gap. CDR1 is SQVTM and CDR2 is ANQGSEA in the germline V gene. The CDR3 is made up of 12 amino acids. CDR3 nucleotide sequence: TGCAGCGTACCTTACAGGGACACTGAAGCTTTCTTT. Residues: CSVPYRDTEAFF.